The 4 T cell receptor beta chains below were found in one sample sequenced in a study of cytomegalovirus exposure and HLA in healthy donors. It was with 60 Vbeta and 13 Jbeta primers that the PCR ran. The data were produced by immunoSEQ multiplex PCR, yet TCRdb's version contains in-frame clones alone and is incomplete. This table has about 150,000 clones, over 60% appearing once. The sample consisted of PBMCs. All receptors derive from a woman aged 25-40 years in good health and CMV-seropositive.

The chain is built from TRBV5-4 and TRBJ2-1, with D possibly matching TRBD1 (6 bases). Trimming stripped 4 bases from V and 5 bases from J, with 10 bases between. The length of the CDR3 is 13 residues. CDR1 SGHNT and CDR2 YYREEE come from the germline V gene (reference sequence). This chain's CDR3 is CASSGDRNNEQFF. In DNA form, the CDR3 reads TGTGCCAGCAGCGGTGACAGGAACAATGAGCAGTTCTTC.

This clone was counted only a few times. The chain couples TRBV19 to TRBJ1-5; TRBD1 is a possible D gene (6 bases). The CDR3 is 15 residues long. The V gene's germline CDR1 is LNHDA and CDR2 SQIVND (reference sequence). V was cut by 3 bases and J by 6 bases, with 15 bases left in between. The CDR3 nucleotides read TGTGCCAGTAGTATCGCCCCAACCAGGGGTCAGCCCCAGCATTTT. It specifies CASSIAPTRGQPQHF. The whole variable domain, filled in from reference TRBV19 and TRBJ1-5, reads DGGITQSPKYLFRKEGQNVTLSCEQNLNHDAMYWYRQDPGQGLRLIYYSQIVNDFQKGDIAEGYSVSREKKESFPLTVTSAQKNPTAFYLCASSIAPTRGQPQHFGDGTRLSIL.

This sequence joins TRBV4-2 and TRBJ2-7; TRBD2 aligns across 9 bases. V shed 1 base and J 1 base; nucleotides not matched to a gene: 8. The CDR3 loop spans 17 amino acids. Germline values: CDR1 LGHNA, CDR2 YNFKEQ. CDR3 coding DNA: TGTGCCAGCAGCCAAGCGATCGCTAGCGGGGCTTCCTACGAGCAGTACTTC. This encodes CASSQAIASGASYEQYF.

This chain links TRBV28 with TRBJ2-2; D is perhaps TRBD1 (5 bases). Germline CDR1 MDHEN, CDR2 SYDVKM. Trimming left V 4 bases short and J 5 bases short, with 8 bases between. This CDR3 is 13 amino acids long. In nucleotides, the CDR3 is TGTGCCAGCAGTTCAAGACAGACCGGGGAGCTGTTTTTT. Protein sequence: CASSSRQTGELFF.